This entry concerns a single TCR beta chain. Trimming removed 5 bases at V and 7 bases at J, with 12 bases between. The CDR3 spans 13 residues. The germline V gene encodes CDR1 KGHSH and CDR2 LQKENI. The data are from a study of blood T cell repertoires in COVID-19. Study information: From T cells, B-cell-depleted T cells, or PBMCs came the material, which was cDNA or gDNA.

Measured with immunoSEQ multiplex PCR; TCRdb has only the in-frame clones, and not every one. The sample has some 95,000 clones, roughly nine tenths seen once; the top ten hold about 1.8%. Material: peripheral blood. The chain uses TRBV18 and TRBJ2-1; unclear D gene. The receptor was isolated from a human donor with active COVID-19. The donor label of this sample is uncertain. CDR3 sequence (DNA): TGTGCCAGCTCAGCCCCATCCACAAATGAGCAGTTCTTC. This codes for CASSAPSTNEQFF.